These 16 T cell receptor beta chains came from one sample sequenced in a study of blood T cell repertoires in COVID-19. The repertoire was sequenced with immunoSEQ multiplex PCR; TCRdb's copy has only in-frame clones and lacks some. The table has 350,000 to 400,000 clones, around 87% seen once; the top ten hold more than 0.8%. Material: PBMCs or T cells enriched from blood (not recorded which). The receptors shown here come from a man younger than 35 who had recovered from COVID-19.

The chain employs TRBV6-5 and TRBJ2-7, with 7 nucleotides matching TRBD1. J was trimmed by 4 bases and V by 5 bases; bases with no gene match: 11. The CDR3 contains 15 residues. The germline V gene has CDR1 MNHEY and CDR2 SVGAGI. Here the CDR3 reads CASSRTGVPVYEQYF. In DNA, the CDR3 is TGTGCCAGCAGTCGAACAGGGGTCCCCGTTTACGAGCAGTACTTC.

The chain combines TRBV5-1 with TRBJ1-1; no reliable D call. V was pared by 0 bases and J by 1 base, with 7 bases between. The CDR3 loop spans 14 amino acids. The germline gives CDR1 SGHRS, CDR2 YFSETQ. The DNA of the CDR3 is TGCGCCAGCAGCTTGGCCACGGGGAACACTGAAGCTTTCTTT. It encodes CASSLATGNTEAFF.

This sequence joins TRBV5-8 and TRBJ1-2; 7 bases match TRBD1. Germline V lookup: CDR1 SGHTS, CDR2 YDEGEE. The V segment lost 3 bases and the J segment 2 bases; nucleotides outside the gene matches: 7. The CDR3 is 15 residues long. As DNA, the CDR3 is TGTGCCAGCAGCTCCCGGGACAGAAAAAACTATGGCTACACCTTC. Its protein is CASSSRDRKNYGYTF.

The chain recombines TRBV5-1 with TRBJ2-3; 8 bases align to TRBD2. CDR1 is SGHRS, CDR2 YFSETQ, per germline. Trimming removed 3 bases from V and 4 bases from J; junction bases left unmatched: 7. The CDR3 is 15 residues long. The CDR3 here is CASSSAGGGSDTQYF. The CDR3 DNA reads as TGCGCCAGCAGCTCCGCGGGGGGTGGTTCAGATACGCAGTATTTT.

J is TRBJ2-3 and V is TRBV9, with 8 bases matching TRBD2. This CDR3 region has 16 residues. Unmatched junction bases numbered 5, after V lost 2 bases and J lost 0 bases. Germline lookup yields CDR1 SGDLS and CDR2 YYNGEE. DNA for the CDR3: TGTGCCAGCAGCGTCGACGGGAGGGCTAGCACAGATACGCAGTATTTT. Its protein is CASSVDGRASTDTQYF.

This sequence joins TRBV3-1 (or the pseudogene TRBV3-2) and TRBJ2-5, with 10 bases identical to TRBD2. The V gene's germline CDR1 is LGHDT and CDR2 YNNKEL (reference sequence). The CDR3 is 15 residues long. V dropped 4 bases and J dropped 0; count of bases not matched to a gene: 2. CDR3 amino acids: CASSPLAGYQETQYF. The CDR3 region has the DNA TGTGCCAGCAGCCCACTAGCGGGGTACCAAGAGACCCAGTACTTC.

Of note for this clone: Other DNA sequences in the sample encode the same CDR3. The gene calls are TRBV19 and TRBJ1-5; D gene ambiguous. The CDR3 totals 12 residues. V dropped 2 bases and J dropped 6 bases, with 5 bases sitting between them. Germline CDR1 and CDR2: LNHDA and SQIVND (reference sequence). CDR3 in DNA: TGTGCCAGTAGTATACGGGGTCAGCCCCAGCATTTT. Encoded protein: CASSIRGQPQHF. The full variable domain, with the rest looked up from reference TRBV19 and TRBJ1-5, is DGGITQSPKYLFRKEGQNVTLSCEQNLNHDAMYWYRQDPGQGLRLIYYSQIVNDFQKGDIAEGYSVSREKKESFPLTVTSAQKNPTAFYLCASSIRGQPQHFGDGTRLSIL.

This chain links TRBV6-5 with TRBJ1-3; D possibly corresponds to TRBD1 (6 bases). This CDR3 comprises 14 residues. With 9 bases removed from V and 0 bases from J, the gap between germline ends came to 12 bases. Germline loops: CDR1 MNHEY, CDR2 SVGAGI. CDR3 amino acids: CASQGGSSGNTIYF. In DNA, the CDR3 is TGTGCCAGTCAAGGGGGTTCCTCTGGAAACACCATATATTTT.

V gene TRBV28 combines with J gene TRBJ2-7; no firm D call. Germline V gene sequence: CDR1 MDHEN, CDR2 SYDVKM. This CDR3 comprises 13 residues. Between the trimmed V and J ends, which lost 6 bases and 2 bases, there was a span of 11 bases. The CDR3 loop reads CASSPVAAYEQYF. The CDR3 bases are TGTGCCAGCAGCCCTGTGGCGGCCTACGAGCAGTACTTC.

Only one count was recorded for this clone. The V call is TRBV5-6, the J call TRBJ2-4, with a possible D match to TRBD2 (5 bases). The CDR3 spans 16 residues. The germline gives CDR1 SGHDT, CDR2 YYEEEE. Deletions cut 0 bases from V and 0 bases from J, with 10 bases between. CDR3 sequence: CASSLGTSLAKNIQYF. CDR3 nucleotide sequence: TGTGCCAGCAGCTTGGGGACTTCTCTAGCCAAAAACATTCAGTACTTC.

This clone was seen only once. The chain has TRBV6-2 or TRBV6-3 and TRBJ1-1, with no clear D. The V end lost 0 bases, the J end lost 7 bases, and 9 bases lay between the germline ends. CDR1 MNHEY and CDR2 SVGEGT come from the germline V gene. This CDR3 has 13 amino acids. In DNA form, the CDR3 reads TGTGCCAGCAGTTACTCGAGTCCCTATGAAGCTTTCTTT. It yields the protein CASSYSSPYEAFF.

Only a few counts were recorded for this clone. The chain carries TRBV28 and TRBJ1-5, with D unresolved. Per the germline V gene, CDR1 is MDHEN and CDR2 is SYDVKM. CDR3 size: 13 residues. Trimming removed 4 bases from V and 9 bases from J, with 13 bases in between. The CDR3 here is CASSSDTNRPQHF. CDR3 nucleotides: TGTGCCAGCAGTTCCGACACGAACAGGCCCCAGCATTTT.

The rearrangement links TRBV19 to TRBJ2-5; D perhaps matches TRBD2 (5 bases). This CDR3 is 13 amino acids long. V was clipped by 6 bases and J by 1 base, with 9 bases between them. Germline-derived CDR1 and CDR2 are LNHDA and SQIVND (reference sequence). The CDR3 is CASSRGVQETQYF. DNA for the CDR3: TGTGCCAGTAGCCGGGGAGTCCAAGAGACCCAGTACTTC.

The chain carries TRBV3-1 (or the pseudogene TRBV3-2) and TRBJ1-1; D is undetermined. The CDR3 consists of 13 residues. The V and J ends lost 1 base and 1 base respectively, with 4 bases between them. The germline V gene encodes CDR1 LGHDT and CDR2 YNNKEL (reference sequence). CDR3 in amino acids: CASSQGGNTEAFF. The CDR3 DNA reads TGTGCCAGCAGCCAAGGCGGGAACACTGAAGCTTTCTTT.

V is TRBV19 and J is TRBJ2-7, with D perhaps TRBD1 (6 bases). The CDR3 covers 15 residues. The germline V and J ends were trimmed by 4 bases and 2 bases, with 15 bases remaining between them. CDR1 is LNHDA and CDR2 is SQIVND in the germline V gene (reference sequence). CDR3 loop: CASSSLQTGTYEQYF. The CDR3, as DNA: TGTGCCAGTAGTAGCCTACAGACAGGAACCTACGAGCAGTACTTC.

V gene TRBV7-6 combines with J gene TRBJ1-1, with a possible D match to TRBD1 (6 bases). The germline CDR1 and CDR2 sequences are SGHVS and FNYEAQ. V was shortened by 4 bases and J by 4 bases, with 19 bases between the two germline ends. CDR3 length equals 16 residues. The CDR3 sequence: CASSSTGGTSRTEAFF. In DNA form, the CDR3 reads TGTGCCAGCAGCTCCACGGGTGGGACATCCCGCACTGAAGCTTTCTTT. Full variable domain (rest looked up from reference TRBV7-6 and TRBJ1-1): GAGVSQSPRYKVTKRGQDVALRCDPISGHVSLYWYRQALGQGPEFLTYFNYEAQQDKSGLPNDRFSAERPEGSISTLTIQRTEQRDSAMYRCASSSTGGTSRTEAFFGQGTRLTVV.